Below are 7 T cell receptor beta chains sequenced from a single sample in a study of early T cells in non-severe SARS-CoV-2 infection. TCRdb recomputed calls from the 5' RACE reads with MiXCR, one row per CDR3 protein. The data hold roughly 47,000 distinct CDR3 sequences, with more than 5.5% observed a single time. The input for sequencing was whole blood, taken at baseline. These receptors came from an adult who was a healthcare worker with PCR-confirmed SARS-CoV-2 infection or an uninfected control (not recorded which).

This clonotype occurred many times. This sequence joins TRBV12-3 or TRBV12-4 and TRBJ1-5, with no clear D. V lost 5 bases and J 6 bases, leaving 11 bases between the germline ends. The CDR3 runs 13 residues. CDR3 bases: TGTGCCAGCAGTATCGGCGGTTTTCAGCCCCAGCATTTT. Translated: CASSIGGFQPQHF.

This clonotype was detected only a few times. V gene TRBV4-2 combines with J gene TRBJ1-2; 8 bases line up with TRBD1. Germline CDR1 reads LGHNA; CDR2 reads YNFKEQ. J gave up 4 bases and V 3 bases, and 7 bases lay outside the gene matches. The CDR3 has 15 residues. In nucleotides, the CDR3 is TGTGCCAGCAGCCAGGGGACAGGTCCCCCCTATGGCTACACCTTC. Translating it yields CASSQGTGPPYGYTF.

This clonotype came up a few times. The rearrangement uses TRBV2 and TRBJ1-5; 8 positions agree with TRBD1. The germline V gene has CDR1 SNHLY and CDR2 FYNNEI. V trimming: 7 bases; J trimming: 5 bases; junction bases outside the gene matches: 10. CDR3 length: 15 amino acids. The chain's CDR3 is CASKRDRGADQPQHF. DNA of the CDR3: TGTGCCAGCAAAAGAGACAGGGGCGCGGATCAGCCCCAGCATTTT.

Ten or more counts support this clonotype. The chain joins TRBV7-2 to TRBJ2-7; no reliable D call. V gave up 1 base and J gave up 7 bases, with 14 bases separating them. The CDR3 has 14 residues. Per the germline V gene, CDR1 is SGHTA and CDR2 is FQGNSA. The CDR3 bases are TGTGCCAGCAGCTTAGGTCGGCCAGTCTTGGAGCAGTACTTC. Protein product: CASSLGRPVLEQYF.

This clonotype was picked up many times. This chain links TRBV6-6 with TRBJ1-5, with D perhaps matching TRBD1 (6 bases). Germline CDR1 reads MNHNY; CDR2 reads SVGAGI (reference sequence). V was trimmed by 7 bases and J by 4 bases, leaving 11 bases between them. There are 13 residues in the CDR3. DNA for the CDR3: TGTGCCAGCAACACAGGGCTAAATCAGCCCCAGCATTTT. Its translation is CASNTGLNQPQHF.

This clonotype was seen a few times. The rearrangement links TRBV28 to TRBJ1-2; D might be TRBD1 (6 bases). The CDR3 loop spans 15 amino acids. Deletions cut 2 bases from V and 0 bases from J, with 10 bases between. CDR1 MDHEN and CDR2 SYDVKM come from the germline V gene. CDR3 residues: CASSLHGQTNYGYTF. CDR3 nucleotides: TGTGCCAGCAGTTTACACGGACAGACTAACTATGGCTACACCTTC.

The chain joins TRBV7-2 to TRBJ2-3; a weak D match, TRBD2 (6 bases). The length of the CDR3 is 16 residues. The germline V and J ends were trimmed by 2 bases and 0 bases, with 12 bases remaining between them. The germline CDR1 and CDR2 sequences are SGHTA and FQGNSA. The DNA for the CDR3 is TGTGCCAGCAGCTTATCTGCCGGGGGAAGCACAGATACGCAGTATTTT. Translating it yields CASSLSAGGSTDTQYF.